The 3 T cell receptor beta chains below come from one sample, sequenced in a study of PD-L1 blockade in urothelial cancer. Time point reported: pretreatment peripheral blood. TCRdb keeps only in-frame clones here, not all; method: immunoSEQ multiplex PCR. The sample carries 45,000 to 55,000 clones, roughly 80% recorded once. The sequenced sample was PBMCs, obtained around atezolizumab (anti-PD-L1) treatment. The receptors originated from a man between 50 and 59 years old with urothelial cancer.

This chain uses TRBV21-1 with TRBJ2-1; the table gives TRBD2 as D, unverified against the DNA. TRBV21-1 counts as a pseudogene. The CDR3 is 14 residues long. The CDR3 nucleotides are TGTGCCAGCAGGGGGGGGCTAGCGGGAATTGAGCAGTTCTTC. Translating it yields CASRGGLAGIEQFF.

The chain combines TRBV11-2 with TRBJ1-5; D unclear. There are 14 residues in the CDR3. Trimming took 1 base from V and 5 from J, leaving 9 bases between them. Germline CDR1 SGHAT, CDR2 FQNNGV. DNA of the CDR3: TGTGCCAGCAGCTTAGCCGACGGGGATCAGCCCCAGCATTTT. As protein: CASSLADGDQPQHF.

This chain uses TRBV7-6 with TRBJ2-7; 8 bases map to TRBD1. V dropped 3 bases and J dropped 2; count of bases not matched to a gene: 6. The V gene's germline CDR1 is SGHVS and CDR2 FNYEAQ. This CDR3 region has 15 residues. The CDR3 coding sequence is TGTGCCAGCAGCTTTGGACAGGGAAGGGCCTACGAGCAGTACTTC. Translated: CASSFGQGRAYEQYF.